This is a list of T cell receptor beta chains from one sample in a study of Ad26.COV2.S vaccination and SARS-CoV-2 variants. Data came from immunoSEQ multiplex PCR; TCRdb stores just in-frame clones and leaves some out. The data contain around 340,000 clones, around 89% of them singletons. Sequenced material: peripheral blood, taken in a trial of Ad26.COV2.S vaccine versus placebo. The receptors shown here come from a person aged 18-60 years who received the Ad26.COV2.S COVID-19 vaccine or a placebo. The CDR3 runs from the conserved cysteine through the conserved F or W. The D gene is left open where the match is weak. Only some rows state a clone size, as once, few, many or a class for expanded clones.

TRBJ2-7	once	TRBV10-1	-	TGCGCCAGCAGGGGGGGGGCAGGGATCTCCTACGAGCAGTACTTC	CASRGGAGISYEQYF
TRBJ2-2	-	TRBV7-2	TRBD2	TGTGCCAGCAGCATACTAGCGACGAACACCGGGGAGCTGTTTTTT	CASSILATNTGELFF
TRBJ1-1	-	TRBV27	TRBD1	TGTGCCAGCAGTGCCCTCGTAGGGACAGGGAGGACTGAAGCTTTCTTT	CASSALVGTGRTEAFF
TRBJ2-2	-	TRBV5-1	-	TGCGCCAGCAGCTACATTGGGGCCACCGGGGAGCTGTTTTTT	CASSYIGATGELFF
TRBJ1-2	-	TRBV7-8	-	TGTGCCAGCAGCCAGGGGACACCTAGCTATGGCTACACCTTC	CASSQGTPSYGYTF
TRBJ2-3	-	TRBV27	-	TGTGCCAGCAAAAATCAAAGAACCTATACGCAGTATTTT	CASKNQRTYTQYF
TRBJ1-1	-	TRBV7-8	-	TGTGCCAGCAGCTTAGTGAATTTTGGCGAGGGGAACACTGAAGCTTTCTTT	CASSLVNFGEGNTEAFF
TRBJ2-5	once	TRBV29-1	TRBD2	TGCAGCGTTGATGGGCTAGCGGAATTAAGGGCAGAGACCCAGTACTTC	CSVDGLAELRAETQYF
TRBJ1-2	-	TRBV18	-	TGTGCCAGCTCACCACCGAGAGCCGTAGGGGATGGCTACACCTTC	CASSPPRAVGDGYTF
TRBJ2-7	-	TRBV27	TRBD1	TGTGCCAGCAGTTTATCGAGAGGGACAGGTTACGAGCAGTACTTC	CASSLSRGTGYEQYF
TRBJ1-1	once	TRBV6-6	-	TGTGCCAGCAGTCAAACGGGGGACACTGAAGCTTTCTTT	CASSQTGDTEAFF
TRBJ1-2	-	TRBV6-5	TRBD1	TGTGCCAGCAGTCCAACCGGACAGGGGTATGGCTACACCTTC	CASSPTGQGYGYTF
TRBJ2-7	-	TRBV14	TRBD1	TGTGCCAGCAGCCAGCGAGGGGGCCCTTTCTCCTACGAGCAGTACTTC	CASSQRGGPFSYEQYF
TRBJ1-3	many	TRBV7-9	-	TGTGCCAGCATGGGGACTGCGGGGGGCTCTGGAAACACCATATATTTT	CASMGTAGGSGNTIYF
TRBJ2-7	-	TRBV30	TRBD1	TGTGCCTGGTGGCCGACAGGGGCATACGAGCAGTACTTC	CAWWPTGAYEQYF
TRBJ1-4	-	TRBV19	-	TGTGCCAGTCGTAGTGAACTGGGACGGATGAATGAAAAACTGTTTTTT	CASRSELGRMNEKLFF
TRBJ2-2	-	TRBV5-1	-	TGCGCCAGCAACTCACGGTATGCGAACACCGGGGAGCTGTTTTTT	CASNSRYANTGELFF
TRBJ2-2	-	TRBV6-2/TRBV6-3	TRBD1	TGTGCCAGCAGCTCGGACAGGGCCGGGGAGCTGTTTTTT	CASSSDRAGELFF
TRBJ2-1	-	TRBV6-5	TRBD2	TGTGCCAGCAGTTACAAGCGGGAGGATTACAATGAGCAGTTCTTC	CASSYKREDYNEQFF
TRBJ1-2	-	TRBV12-2	-	TGTGCAAGTCGCTTAAAGGTCAGGGGTAACTATGGCTACACCTTC	CASRLKVRGNYGYTF
TRBJ2-1	-	TRBV10-3	-	TGTGCCATCAGTGATCGGGTAGGCAATGAGCAGTTCTTC	CAISDRVGNEQFF
TRBJ1-2	-	TRBV19	-	TGTGCCAGTAGACCTAGGGACATGTATGGCTACACCTTC	CASRPRDMYGYTF
TRBJ2-4	-	TRBV18	TRBD1	TGTGCCAGCTCACCACCGTCCGACAGGGGAAACATTCAGTACTTC	CASSPPSDRGNIQYF
TRBJ2-1	-	TRBV11-1	-	TGTGCCAGCAGCTTCAGGGAGGACTCCTACAATGAGCAGTTCTTC	CASSFREDSYNEQFF
TRBJ1-2	-	TRBV10-2	-	TGCGCCAGCAGTGGGGGGAGGGAATCGAACACCTTC	CASSGGRESNTF
TRBJ2-1	-	TRBV6-5	TRBD2	TGTGCCAGCAGCCTCACTAGCGGGAGATACAATGAGCAGTTCTTC	CASSLTSGRYNEQFF
TRBJ1-1	-	TRBV18	TRBD1	TGTGCCAGCTCACCCACGGGGACAGTGAACACTGAAGCTTTCTTT	CASSPTGTVNTEAFF
TRBJ2-7	-	TRBV2	TRBD1	TGTGCCAGCAGCCCAGGACAGGGCATTTTAAACGAGCAGTACTTC	CASSPGQGILNEQYF
TRBJ2-7	once	TRBV7-9	-	TGTGCCAGCAGCCAGGGTAGGGTGGCGTTCGCTGACTACGAGCAGTACTTC	CASSQGRVAFADYEQYF
TRBJ1-3	-	TRBV19	TRBD1	TGTGCCAGTAGTCCCCGGGACAGGGGATATTCTGGAAACACCATATATTTT	CASSPRDRGYSGNTIYF
TRBJ1-1	-	TRBV18	-	TGTGCCAGCTCACCAGGGGGCCTGAACACTGAAGCTTTCTTT	CASSPGGLNTEAFF
TRBJ2-3	-	TRBV6-2/TRBV6-3	TRBD1	TGTGCCAGCAGTTCAGTCCGGGACAGGGGCCGGAATACGCAGTATTTT	CASSSVRDRGRNTQYF
TRBJ2-3	-	TRBV28	-	TGTGCCAGCAGTAAGGACAGAAGCACAGATACGCAGTATTTT	CASSKDRSTDTQYF
TRBJ2-7	-	TRBV6-1	-	TGTGCCAGCAGAATTAGAAGTGACGAGCAGTACTTC	CASRIRSDEQYF
TRBJ2-2	-	TRBV2	-	TGTGCCAGCAGTGAATTATTAGGGGCCGGGGAGCTGTTTTTT	CASSELLGAGELFF
TRBJ2-5	-	TRBV28	-	TGTGCCAGCAGTTTTCTCGGAGCTGGAGAGACCCAGTACTTC	CASSFLGAGETQYF
TRBJ2-7	-	TRBV19	-	TGTGCCAGTAGTATTTGGGGAACCTACGAGCAGTACTTC	CASSIWGTYEQYF
TRBJ2-5	-	TRBV7-9	-	TGTGCCAGCAGCTGGCTGGTGGGGCAGGAGACCCAGTACTTC	CASSWLVGQETQYF
TRBJ1-2	-	TRBV5-4	TRBD1	TGTGCCAGCAGCTCGCCGGGACAGGGTCGTAGCTATGGCTACACCTTC	CASSSPGQGRSYGYTF
TRBJ2-3	-	TRBV7-6	TRBD1	TGTGCCAGCAGCCCGCAGGACAGGGCGGGTGCAGATACGCAGTATTTT	CASSPQDRAGADTQYF
TRBJ2-1	-	TRBV24-1	TRBD1	TGTGCCACCAGTGAGACCGGGACAGGCGGAGGAAATGAGCAGTTCTTC	CATSETGTGGGNEQFF
TRBJ1-1	few	TRBV5-1	-	TGCGCCAGCAGTACCCCAGGGCCCTACACTGAAGCTTTCTTT	CASSTPGPYTEAFF
TRBJ1-1	-	TRBV6-6	TRBD1	TGTGCCAGCAGTTATTCCAGGGGGGCTGAAGCTTTCTTT	CASSYSRGAEAFF
TRBJ1-3	-	TRBV10-3	-	TGTGCCATCAGTGCATCGGACAGTCTCGGAAACACCATATATTTT	CAISASDSLGNTIYF
TRBJ2-5	once	TRBV7-9	-	TGTGCCAGCAGCTTAGGCCAGGCTGGAGAGACCCAGTACTTC	CASSLGQAGETQYF
TRBJ2-3	-	TRBV21-1	-	TGTGCCAGCAGCAAAGTGGGACTAGCGGGAGACGAAGATACGCAGTATTTT	CASSKVGLAGDEDTQYF
TRBJ1-2	few	TRBV7-2	TRBD1	TGTGCCAGCAGCTTAGCGCTGGACAGGCGGACGGGCTACACCTTC	CASSLALDRRTGYTF
TRBJ1-3	-	TRBV12-5	-	TGTGCTAGTGGTTTGGGGAGCGTGGGAAACACCATATATTTT	CASGLGSVGNTIYF
TRBJ1-5	-	TRBV5-8	TRBD1	TGTGCCAGCAGCTTGATTGGGGGGGCAGGGGGAAATCAGCCCCAGCATTTT	CASSLIGGAGGNQPQHF
TRBJ2-7	-	TRBV7-3	-	TGTGCCAGCAGCACCTACCCTAGTGCCTACGAGCAGTACTTC	CASSTYPSAYEQYF
TRBJ1-1	-	TRBV7-9	-	TGTGCCAGCAGCCCGCGAGGCTGGGGAGGGATGAACACTGAAGCTTTCTTT	CASSPRGWGGMNTEAFF